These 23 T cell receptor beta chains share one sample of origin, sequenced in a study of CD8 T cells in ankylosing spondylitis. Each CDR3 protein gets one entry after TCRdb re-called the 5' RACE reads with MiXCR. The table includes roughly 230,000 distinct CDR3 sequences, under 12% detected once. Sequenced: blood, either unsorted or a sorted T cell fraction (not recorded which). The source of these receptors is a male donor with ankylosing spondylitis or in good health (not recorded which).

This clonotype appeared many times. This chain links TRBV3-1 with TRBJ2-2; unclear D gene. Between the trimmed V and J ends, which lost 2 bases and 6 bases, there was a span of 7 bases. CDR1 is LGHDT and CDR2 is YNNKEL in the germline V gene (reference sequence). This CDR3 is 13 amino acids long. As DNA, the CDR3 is TGTGCCAGCAGCCAATCAAGAGCCGGGGAGCTGTTTTTT. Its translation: CASSQSRAGELFF. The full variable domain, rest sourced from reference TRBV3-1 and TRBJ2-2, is DTAVSQTPKYLVTQMGNDKSIKCEQNLGHDTMYWYKQDSKKFLKIMFSYNNKELIINETVPNRFSPKSPDKAHLNLHINSLELGDSAVYFCASSQSRAGELFFGEGSRLTVL.

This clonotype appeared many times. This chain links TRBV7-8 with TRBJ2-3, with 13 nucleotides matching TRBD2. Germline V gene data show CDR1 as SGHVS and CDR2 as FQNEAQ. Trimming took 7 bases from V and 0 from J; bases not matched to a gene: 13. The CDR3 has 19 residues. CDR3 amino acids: CASKRTSGGLTSSTDTQYF. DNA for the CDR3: TGTGCCAGCAAACGGACTAGCGGGGGCCTCACGAGTAGCACAGATACGCAGTATTTT.

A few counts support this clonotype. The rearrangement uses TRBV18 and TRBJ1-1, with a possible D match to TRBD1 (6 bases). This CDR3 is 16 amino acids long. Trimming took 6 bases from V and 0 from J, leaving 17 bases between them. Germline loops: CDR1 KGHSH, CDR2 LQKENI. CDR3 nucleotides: TGTGCCAGCTCCCCAGGGGCGGTAGGCATGAACACTGAAGCTTTCTTT. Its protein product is CASSPGAVGMNTEAFF.

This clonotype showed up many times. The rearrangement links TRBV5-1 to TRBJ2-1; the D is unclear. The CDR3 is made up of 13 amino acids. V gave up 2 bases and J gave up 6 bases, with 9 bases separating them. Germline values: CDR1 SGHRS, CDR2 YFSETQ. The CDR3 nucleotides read TGCGCCAGCAGCTTAAAAGCGCTCAATGAGCAGTTCTTC. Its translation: CASSLKALNEQFF. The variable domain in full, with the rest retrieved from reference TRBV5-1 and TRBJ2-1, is KAGVTQTPRYLIKTRGQQVTLSCSPISGHRSVSWYQQTPGQGLQFLFEYFSETQRNKGNFPGRFSGRQFSNSRSEMNVSTLELGDSALYLCASSLKALNEQFFGPGTRLTVL.

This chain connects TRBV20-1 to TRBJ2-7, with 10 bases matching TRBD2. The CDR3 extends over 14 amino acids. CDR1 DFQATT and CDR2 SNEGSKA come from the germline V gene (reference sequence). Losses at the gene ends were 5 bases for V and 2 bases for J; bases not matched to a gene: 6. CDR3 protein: CSALSGGVPYEQYF. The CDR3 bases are TGCAGTGCTTTAAGCGGGGGGGTTCCCTACGAGCAGTACTTC.

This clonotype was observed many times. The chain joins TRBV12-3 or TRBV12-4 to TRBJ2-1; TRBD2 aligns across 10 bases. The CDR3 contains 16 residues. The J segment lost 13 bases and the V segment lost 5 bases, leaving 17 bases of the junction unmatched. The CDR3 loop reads CASSGGTGASGSSQFF. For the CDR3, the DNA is TGTGCCAGCAGTGGGGGGACTGGGGCTAGCGGGAGTAGTCAGTTCTTC.

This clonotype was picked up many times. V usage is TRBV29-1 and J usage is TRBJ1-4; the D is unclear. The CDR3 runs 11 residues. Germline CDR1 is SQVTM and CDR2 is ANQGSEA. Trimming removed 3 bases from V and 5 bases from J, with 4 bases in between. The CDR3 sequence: CSVEGNEKLFF. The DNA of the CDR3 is TGCAGCGTTGAGGGAAATGAAAAACTGTTTTTT.

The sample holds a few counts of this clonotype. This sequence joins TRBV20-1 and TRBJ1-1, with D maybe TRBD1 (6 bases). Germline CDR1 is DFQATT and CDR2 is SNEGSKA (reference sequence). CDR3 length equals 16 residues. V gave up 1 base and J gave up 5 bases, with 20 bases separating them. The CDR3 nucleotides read TGCAGTGCTAGAGGTTACCGGGACCTCAGGGGAACTGAAGCTTTCTTT. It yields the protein CSARGYRDLRGTEAFF.

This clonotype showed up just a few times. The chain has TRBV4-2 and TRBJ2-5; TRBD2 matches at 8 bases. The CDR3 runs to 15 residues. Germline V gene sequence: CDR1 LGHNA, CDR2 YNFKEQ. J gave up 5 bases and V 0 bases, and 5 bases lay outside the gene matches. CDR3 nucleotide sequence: TGTGCCAGCAGCCAAGAACGGGGGGGGTGGGAGACCCAGTACTTC. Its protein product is CASSQERGGWETQYF.

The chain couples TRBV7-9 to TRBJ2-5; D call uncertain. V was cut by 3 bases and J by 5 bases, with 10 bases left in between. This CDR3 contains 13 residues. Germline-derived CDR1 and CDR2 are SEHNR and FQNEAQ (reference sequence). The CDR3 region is CASSFNLRETQYF. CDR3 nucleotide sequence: TGTGCCAGCAGCTTTAATCTAAGGGAGACCCAGTACTTC.

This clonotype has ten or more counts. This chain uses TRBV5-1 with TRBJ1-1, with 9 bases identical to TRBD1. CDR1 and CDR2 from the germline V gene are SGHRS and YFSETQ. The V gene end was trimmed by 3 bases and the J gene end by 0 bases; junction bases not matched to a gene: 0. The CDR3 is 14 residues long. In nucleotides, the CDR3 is TGCGCCAGCAGCTGGGACAGGGTGAACACTGAAGCTTTCTTT. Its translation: CASSWDRVNTEAFF. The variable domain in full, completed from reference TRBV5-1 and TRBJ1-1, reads KAGVTQTPRYLIKTRGQQVTLSCSPISGHRSVSWYQQTPGQGLQFLFEYFSETQRNKGNFPGRFSGRQFSNSRSEMNVSTLELGDSALYLCASSWDRVNTEAFFGQGTRLTVV.

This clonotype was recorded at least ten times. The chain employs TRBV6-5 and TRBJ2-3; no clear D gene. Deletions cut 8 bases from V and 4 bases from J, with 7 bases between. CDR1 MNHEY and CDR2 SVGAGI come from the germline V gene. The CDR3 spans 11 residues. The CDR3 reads CASGSPDTQYF. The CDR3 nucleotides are TGTGCCAGCGGCTCCCCAGATACGCAGTATTTT.

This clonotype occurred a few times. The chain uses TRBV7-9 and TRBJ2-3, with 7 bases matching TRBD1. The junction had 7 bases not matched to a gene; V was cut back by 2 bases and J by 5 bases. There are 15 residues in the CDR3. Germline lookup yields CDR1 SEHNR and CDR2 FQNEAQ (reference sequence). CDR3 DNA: TGTGCCAGCAGCTTAATGCAGGGGGATAAAGATACGCAGTATTTT. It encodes CASSLMQGDKDTQYF.

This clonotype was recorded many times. CDR3 sequence: CASSLEAGAGTQYF. CDR3 DNA sequence: TGCGCCAGCAGCTTGGAGGCTGGTGCGGGTACGCAGTATTTT. The genes are TRBV5-1 and TRBJ2-3; maybe TRBD2 (5 bases). Trimming stripped 0 bases from V and 8 bases from J, with 13 bases between. The CDR3 covers 14 residues. Germline V gives CDR1 SGHRS, CDR2 YFSETQ.

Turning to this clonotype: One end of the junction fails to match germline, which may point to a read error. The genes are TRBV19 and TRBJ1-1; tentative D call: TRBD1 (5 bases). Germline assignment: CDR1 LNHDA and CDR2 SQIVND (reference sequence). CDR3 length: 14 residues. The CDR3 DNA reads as TGTGTCAGTAGTATGCGCGGGGGATCCACTGAAGCTTTCTTT. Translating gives CVSSMRGGSTEAFF.

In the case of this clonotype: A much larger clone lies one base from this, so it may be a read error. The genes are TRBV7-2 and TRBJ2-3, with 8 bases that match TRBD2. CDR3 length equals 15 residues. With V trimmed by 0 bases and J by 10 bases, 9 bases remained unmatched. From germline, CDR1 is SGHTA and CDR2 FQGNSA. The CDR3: CASSLAASGHGSQYF. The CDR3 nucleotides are TGTGCCAGCAGCTTAGCGGCTAGCGGGCACGGCTCGCAGTATTTT.

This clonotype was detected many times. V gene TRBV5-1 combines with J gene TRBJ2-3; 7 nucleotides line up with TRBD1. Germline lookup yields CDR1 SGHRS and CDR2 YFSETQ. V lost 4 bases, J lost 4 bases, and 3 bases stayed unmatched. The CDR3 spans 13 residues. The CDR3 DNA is TGCGCCAGCAGCGACAGGGTACCAGATACGCAGTATTTT. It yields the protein CASSDRVPDTQYF.

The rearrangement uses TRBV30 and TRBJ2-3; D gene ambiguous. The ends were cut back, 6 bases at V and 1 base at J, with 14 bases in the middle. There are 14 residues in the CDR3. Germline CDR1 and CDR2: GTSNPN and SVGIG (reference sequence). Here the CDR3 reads CACYAAPGTDTQYF. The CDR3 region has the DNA TGTGCCTGCTACGCGGCTCCTGGCACAGATACGCAGTATTTT. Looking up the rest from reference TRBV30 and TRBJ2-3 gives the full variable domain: SQTIHQWPATLVQPVGSPLSLECTVEGTSNPNLYWYRQAAGRGLQLLFYSVGIGQISSEVPQNLSASRPQDRQFILSSKKLLLSDSGFYLCACYAAPGTDTQYFGPGTRLTVL.

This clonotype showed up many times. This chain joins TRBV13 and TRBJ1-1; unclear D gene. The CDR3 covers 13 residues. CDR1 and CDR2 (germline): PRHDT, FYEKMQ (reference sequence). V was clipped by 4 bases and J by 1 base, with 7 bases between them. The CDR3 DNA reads TGTGCCAGCAGCTCCCCTCCGAACACTGAAGCTTTCTTT. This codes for CASSSPPNTEAFF. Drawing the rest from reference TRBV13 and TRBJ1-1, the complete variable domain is AAGVIQSPRHLIKEKRETATLKCYPIPRHDTVYWYQQGPGQDPQFLISFYEKMQSDKGSIPDRFSAQQFSDYHSELNMSSLELGDSALYFCASSSPPNTEAFFGQGTRLTVV.

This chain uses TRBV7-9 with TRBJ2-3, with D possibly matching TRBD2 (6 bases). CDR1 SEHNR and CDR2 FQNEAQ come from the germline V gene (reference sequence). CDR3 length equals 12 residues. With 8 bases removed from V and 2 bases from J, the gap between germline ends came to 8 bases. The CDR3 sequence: CASSGVTDTQYF. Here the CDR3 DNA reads TGTGCCAGCTCGGGGGTCACAGATACGCAGTATTTT.

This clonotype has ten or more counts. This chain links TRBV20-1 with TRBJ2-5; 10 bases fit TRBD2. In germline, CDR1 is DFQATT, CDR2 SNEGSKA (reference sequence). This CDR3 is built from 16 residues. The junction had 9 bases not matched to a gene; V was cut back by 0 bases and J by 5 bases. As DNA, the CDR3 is TGCAGTGCTAGAGATTACGGTAGCGGGAGGTTCGAGACCCAGTACTTC. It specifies CSARDYGSGRFETQYF.

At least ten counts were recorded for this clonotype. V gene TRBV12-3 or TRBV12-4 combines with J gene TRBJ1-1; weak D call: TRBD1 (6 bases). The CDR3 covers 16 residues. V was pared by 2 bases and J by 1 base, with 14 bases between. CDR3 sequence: CASSLSGTGANTEAFF. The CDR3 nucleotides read TGTGCCAGCAGTTTAAGTGGAACGGGGGCGAACACTGAAGCTTTCTTT.

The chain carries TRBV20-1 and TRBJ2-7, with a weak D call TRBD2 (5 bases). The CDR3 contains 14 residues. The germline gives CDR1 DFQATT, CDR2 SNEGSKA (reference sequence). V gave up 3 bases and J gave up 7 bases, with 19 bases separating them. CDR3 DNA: TGCAGTGCTAGTCCTCCCTTAGCGAGGAGGGAGCAGTACTTC. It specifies CSASPPLARREQYF.